This T cell receptor (beta chain) was recovered during a study of cytomegalovirus exposure and HLA in healthy donors. This clone was seen a handful of times. Amplification used 60 Vbeta primers and 13 Jbeta primers. Measured with immunoSEQ multiplex PCR; TCRdb has only the in-frame clones, and not every one. The sample records approximately 150,000 clones, 75% to 90% being singletons. The sequenced material came from PBMCs. The TCR comes from a human donor in good health.

CDR3 DNA sequence: TGTGCCAGCAGCTTGTATGGGGCCGGGGGGGAAAAACTGTTTTTT. Protein: CASSLYGAGGEKLFF. The chain is built from TRBV5-6 and TRBJ1-4, with D possibly TRBD1 on 5 matching bases. Trimming took 1 base from V and 8 from J, leaving 15 bases between them. The CDR3 has 15 residues. CDR1 is SGHDT, CDR2 YYEEEE, per germline.